The clone carrying this T cell receptor (beta chain) showed up just a few times. Described time point: newly diagnosed GD, antithyroid drugs for less than 3 months. Construction of the TCR library relied on RNA isolated from PBMCs. Germline V gives CDR1 LNHDA, CDR2 SQIVND (reference sequence). V was shortened by 8 bases and J by 3 bases, with 11 bases between the two germline ends. The CDR3 is made up of 13 amino acids. This sample is part of a study of regulatory T cells in long-lasting Graves disease. Arm-PCR of CDR3 regions with iRepertoire HTBI primers generated TCR beta libraries. One entry per CDR3 protein results from TCRdb running MiXCR on the multiplex PCR reads. The table shows some 490,000 distinct CDR3 sequences, with approximately 12% occurring only once. Another study also made use of these data, one on T cells in Graves' hyperthyroidism and ophthalmopathy. That source adds: Most expanded thyroid clonotypes above 0.001 recurred in blood.

The chain couples TRBV19 to TRBJ1-5, with D unclear. The TCR was taken from a woman aged 25 to 45 with Graves disease. Sequencing used peripheral blood mononuclear cells (PBMCs), obtained at new diagnosis, from a patient treated with antithyroid drugs. The CDR3 DNA is TGTGCCAGTTCGGCCTCCGTCAATCAGCCCCAGCATTTT. Amino acids: CASSASVNQPQHF.